This T cell receptor beta chain was identified in a study of blood T cell repertoires in COVID-19 (dated by TCRdb to the early 2020s). Regarding the complete study: The collaborator samples originated in the United States, Italy and Spain and spanned the acute and convalescent phases of COVID-19. The material from the prospective study consisted of cDNA or gDNA derived from T cells, B-cell-depleted T cells, or PBMCs. The dataset comprised deeply sampled blood TCRbeta repertoires from subjects exposed to, actively infected with, or recovered from COVID-19. The repertoires were made available in a free public database intended to serve as a resource for research on the immune response to SARS-CoV-2. Samples came from the ongoing ImmuneRACE study (first 160 participants) plus 1,254 subjects from 6 global collaborators. Sample metadata almost always included a de-identified subject ID, COVID-19 status, age in years and sex. Where available, HLA class I and class II types were obtained from metadata supplied by the sample provider rather than from assay-based typing.

Whole blood was collected in K2EDTA tubes by collaborating institutions according to the institutions' own protocols. For TCRbeta analysis, collaborators shipped samples in one of three forms: frozen whole blood, isolated PBMCs, or DNA extracted from either of those sample types. Trimming at the junction amounts to 5 bases on V and 2 bases on J, and the germline ends lie 14 bases apart. The CDR3 has 15 amino acids, counting the end cysteine and phenylalanine. CDR3 DNA only is kept here, 45 bases in frame from base 1. From the germline V gene (reference sequence), CDR1 is SEHNR and CDR2 is FQNEAQ. The immunoSEQ Assay, a bias-controlled multiplex PCR, was used to amplify TCRbeta CDR3 regions from genomic DNA. In the original analysis: The number of nucleated cells in each sample was estimated from the amplification of reference gene primers within the assay. To quantify the absolute abundance of each unique TCRbeta CDR3 rearrangement, sequence reads were collapsed and filtered. Productive Simpson clonality was computed per sample as the square root of Simpson's diversity index over productive rearrangements. In TCRdb, the immuneACCESS table is reduced to in-frame sequences with V and J assigned. These tables do not hold every clone; where another copy was compared, an unresolved V gene accounts for under half, and the others remain unexplained. V, J and clone size reflect that table, while D and trimming were determined from the DNA. The sample data list some 270,000 clones, and approximately 89% of these were observed just once. Approximately 10% of the sample goes to the ten largest clones.

A remark on this clone: Its target antigen remains unknown. There are no base qualities to consult, and no much larger clone falls within one base.

The research as a whole found: Clinical and demographic metadata were provided uncurated, with the amount varying by source and participant.

The clonotype comes from a man aged 40-55 years with active or convalescent COVID-19. The rearranged chain carries TRBV7-9 and TRBJ2-3, with no confidently assigned D gene. Input material: peripheral blood. This receptor carries the CDR3 CASSLMAGDTDTQYF. At the DNA level, the sequence is TGTGCCAGCAGCCTAATGGCCGGAGACACAGATACGCAGTATTTT.